The 6 T cell receptor beta chains listed next were all sequenced from one sample in a study of shared clonotypes between healthy human individuals. Assay used: immunoSEQ multiplex PCR; TCRdb lists only in-frame clones, some missing. The sample records about 2.4 million clones, over 85% being singletons. The material sequenced was naive CD4+ T cells from PBMCs. The subset here: CD45RA+ positively selected. Receptors were obtained from a man between 18 and 29 years old in good health. Some clones in this sample may be carry-over from other donors' samples.

The V call is TRBV5-1, the J call TRBJ2-7, with 11 bases that match TRBD2. Germline V gives CDR1 SGHRS, CDR2 YFSETQ. Trimming at V came to 6 bases and at J to 5 bases, leaving 10 bases not matched to a gene. The CDR3 runs to 15 residues. DNA of the CDR3: TGCGCCAGCACCCCCATAGCGGGAGGGCCGAACGAGCAGTACTTC. Its translation is CASTPIAGGPNEQYF.

Notes on this clone: Other DNA sequences in the same sample also yield this CDR3. V gene TRBV18 combines with J gene TRBJ2-7; 7 nucleotides align to TRBD1. The CDR3 extends over 13 amino acids. Germline assignment: CDR1 KGHSH and CDR2 LQKENI. The junction had 6 bases not matched to a gene; V was cut back by 6 bases and J by 4 bases. CDR3 protein: CASSPGQTYEQYF. For the CDR3, the DNA is TGTGCCAGCTCTCCGGGACAGACATACGAGCAGTACTTC. Full variable domain (remainder filled in from reference TRBV18 and TRBJ2-7): NAGVMQNPRHLVRRRGQEARLRCSPMKGHSHVYWYRQLPEEGLKFMVYLQKENIIDESGMPKERFSAEFPKEGPSILRIQQVVRGDSAAYFCASSPGQTYEQYFGPGTRLTVT.

This chain links TRBV6-4 with TRBJ2-3; D is tentatively TRBD1 or TRBD2 (5 bases each). The CDR3 is 15 amino acids. Germline lookup yields CDR1 MRHNA and CDR2 SNTAGT. Trimming took off 0 bases at V and 2 bases at J, with 9 bases between the two ends. CDR3: CASSDSGATTDTQYF. Here the CDR3 DNA reads TGTGCCAGCAGTGACTCCGGGGCCACCACAGATACGCAGTATTTT.

This clone was recorded only once. The V call is TRBV28, the J call TRBJ2-7, with a weak D call TRBD1 (8 bases). Trimming took 5 bases from V and 2 from J, leaving 19 bases between them. Germline V gene lookup returns CDR1 MDHEN and CDR2 SYDVKM. The CDR3 length is 16 residues. CDR3 nucleotide sequence: TGTGCCAGCAGTCCCCTCCGGACAGGGAGGGCCTACGAGCAGTACTTC. The encoded protein is CASSPLRTGRAYEQYF.

As regards this clone: Other DNA sequences within the sample encode an identical CDR3. The rearrangement links TRBV6-1 to TRBJ2-6, with D possibly TRBD2 on 6 matching bases. The ends were cut back, 4 bases at V and 2 bases at J, with 9 bases in the middle. Germline V lookup: CDR1 MNHNS, CDR2 SASEGT. CDR3 length: 15 residues. The CDR3 protein is CASSVGGAGANVLTF. The CDR3 DNA sequence: TGTGCCAGCAGTGTGGGCGGGGCTGGGGCCAACGTCCTGACTTTC.

J is TRBJ2-1 and V is TRBV11-3; D is possibly TRBD1 (6 bases). V was shortened by 6 bases and J by 0 bases, with 18 bases between the two germline ends. The CDR3 is 17 residues long. Germline V gene sequence: CDR1 SGHNT, CDR2 YENEEA. The CDR3 coding sequence is TGTGCCAGCAGTCGTACAGGGTCCGCCGGCTCCTACAATGAGCAGTTCTTC. This translates into CASSRTGSAGSYNEQFF.